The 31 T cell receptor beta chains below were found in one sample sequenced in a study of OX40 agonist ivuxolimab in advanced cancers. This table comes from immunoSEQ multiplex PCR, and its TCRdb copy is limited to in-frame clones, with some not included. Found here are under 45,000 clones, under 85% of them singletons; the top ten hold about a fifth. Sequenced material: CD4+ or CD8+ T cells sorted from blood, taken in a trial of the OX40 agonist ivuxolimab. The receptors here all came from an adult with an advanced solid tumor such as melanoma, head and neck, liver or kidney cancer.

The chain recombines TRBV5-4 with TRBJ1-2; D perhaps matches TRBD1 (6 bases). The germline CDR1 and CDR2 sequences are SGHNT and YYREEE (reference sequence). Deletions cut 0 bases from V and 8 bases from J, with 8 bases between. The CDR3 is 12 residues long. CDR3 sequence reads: CASSLDGTGYTF. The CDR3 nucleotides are TGTGCCAGCAGCTTGGATGGGACAGGCTACACCTTC.

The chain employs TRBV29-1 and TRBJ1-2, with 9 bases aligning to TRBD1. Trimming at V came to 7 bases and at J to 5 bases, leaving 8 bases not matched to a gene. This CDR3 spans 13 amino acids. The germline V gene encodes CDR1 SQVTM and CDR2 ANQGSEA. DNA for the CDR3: TGCAGCGGTTGGGGACAGGGCGAATATGGCTACACCTTC. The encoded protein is CSGWGQGEYGYTF. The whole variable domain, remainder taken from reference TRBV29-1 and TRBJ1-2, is SAVISQKPSRDICQRGTSLTIQCQVDSQVTMMFWYRQQPGQSLTLIATANQGSEATYESGFVIDKFPISRPNLTFSTLTVSNMSPEDSSIYLCSGWGQGEYGYTFGSGTRLTVV.

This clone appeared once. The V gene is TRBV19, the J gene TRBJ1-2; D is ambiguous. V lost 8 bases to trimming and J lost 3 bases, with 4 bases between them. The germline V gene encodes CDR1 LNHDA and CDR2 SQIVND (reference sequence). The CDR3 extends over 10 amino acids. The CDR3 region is CASGDYGYTF. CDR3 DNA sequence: TGTGCCAGTGGGGACTATGGCTACACCTTC.

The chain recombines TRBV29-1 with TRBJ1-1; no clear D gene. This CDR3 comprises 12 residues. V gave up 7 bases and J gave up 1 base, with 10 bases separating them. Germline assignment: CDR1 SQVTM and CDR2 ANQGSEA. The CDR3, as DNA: TGCAGCGCAACGACGGGGAACACTGAAGCTTTCTTT. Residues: CSATTGNTEAFF.

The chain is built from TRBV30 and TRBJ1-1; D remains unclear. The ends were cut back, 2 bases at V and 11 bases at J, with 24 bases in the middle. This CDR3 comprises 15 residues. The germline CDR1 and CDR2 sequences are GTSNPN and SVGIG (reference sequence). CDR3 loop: CAWSLPHREPHSAFF. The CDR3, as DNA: TGTGCCTGGAGTTTACCCCACCGGGAGCCTCATAGTGCTTTCTTT.

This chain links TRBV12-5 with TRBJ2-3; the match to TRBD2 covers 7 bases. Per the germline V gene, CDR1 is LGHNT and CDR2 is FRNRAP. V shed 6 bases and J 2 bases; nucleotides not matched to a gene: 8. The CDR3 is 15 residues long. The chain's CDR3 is CASGFKGLNTDTQYF. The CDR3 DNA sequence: TGTGCTAGTGGATTCAAGGGACTAAACACAGATACGCAGTATTTT.

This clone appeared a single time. CDR3 nucleotides: TGCGCCACCACCTCCGGGGAACAGGGGACCGGGGAGCTGTTTTTT. It yields the protein CATTSGEQGTGELFF. The chain has TRBV10-1 and TRBJ2-2; 7 positions match TRBD1. The V segment lost 10 bases and the J segment 5 bases; nucleotides outside the gene matches: 13. In germline, CDR1 is WNHNN, CDR2 SYGVQD (reference sequence). The CDR3 is made up of 15 amino acids.

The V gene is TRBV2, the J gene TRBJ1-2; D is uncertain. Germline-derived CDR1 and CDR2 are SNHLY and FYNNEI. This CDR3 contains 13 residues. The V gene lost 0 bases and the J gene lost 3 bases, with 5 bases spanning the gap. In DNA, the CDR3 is TGTGCCAGCAGTGAAGCGTATGACTATGGCTACACCTTC. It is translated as CASSEAYDYGYTF.

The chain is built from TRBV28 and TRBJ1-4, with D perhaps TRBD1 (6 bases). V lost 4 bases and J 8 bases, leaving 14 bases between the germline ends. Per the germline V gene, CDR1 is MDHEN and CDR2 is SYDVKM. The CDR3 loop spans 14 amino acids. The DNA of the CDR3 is TGTGCCAGCAGTTCTGGGGGCGCAATGGAAAAACTGTTTTTT. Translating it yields CASSSGGAMEKLFF.

The CDR3 DNA sequence: TGTGCCAGCAGCCCCCACGGGGGCGGCTACAATGAGCAGTTCTTC. It translates to CASSPHGGGYNEQFF. The V gene is TRBV11-2, the J gene TRBJ2-1; D is perhaps TRBD1 or TRBD2 (6 bases each). Germline values: CDR1 SGHAT, CDR2 FQNNGV. The CDR3 is 15 amino acids. Trimming took 5 bases from V and 3 from J, leaving 14 bases between them.

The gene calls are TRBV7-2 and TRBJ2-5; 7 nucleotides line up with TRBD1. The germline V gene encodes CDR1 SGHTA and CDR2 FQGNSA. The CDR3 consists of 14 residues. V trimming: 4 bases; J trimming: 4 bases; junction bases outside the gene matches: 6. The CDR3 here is CASSSTGFGETQYF. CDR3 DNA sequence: TGTGCCAGCAGCTCGACAGGGTTTGGAGAGACCCAGTACTTC.

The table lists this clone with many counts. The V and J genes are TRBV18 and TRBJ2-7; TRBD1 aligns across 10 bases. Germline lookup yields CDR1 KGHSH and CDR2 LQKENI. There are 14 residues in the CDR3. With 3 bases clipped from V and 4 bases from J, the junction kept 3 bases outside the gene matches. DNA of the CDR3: TGTGCCAGCTCACCGGGGACAGGGGCTTACGAGCAGTACTTC. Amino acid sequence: CASSPGTGAYEQYF. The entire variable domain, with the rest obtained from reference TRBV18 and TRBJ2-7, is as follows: NAGVMQNPRHLVRRRGQEARLRCSPMKGHSHVYWYRQLPEEGLKFMVYLQKENIIDESGMPKERFSAEFPKEGPSILRIQQVVRGDSAAYFCASSPGTGAYEQYFGPGTRLTVT.

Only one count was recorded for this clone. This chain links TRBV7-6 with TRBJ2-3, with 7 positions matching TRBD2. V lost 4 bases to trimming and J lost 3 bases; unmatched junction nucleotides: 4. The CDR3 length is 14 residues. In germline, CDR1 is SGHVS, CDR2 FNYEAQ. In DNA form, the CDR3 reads TGTGCCAGCAGCTCTCTAGCGGCTACAGATACGCAGTATTTT. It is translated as CASSSLAATDTQYF.

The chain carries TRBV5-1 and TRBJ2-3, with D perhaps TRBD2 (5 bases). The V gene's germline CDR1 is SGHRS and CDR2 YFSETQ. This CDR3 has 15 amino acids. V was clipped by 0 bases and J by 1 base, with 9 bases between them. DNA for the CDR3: TGCGCCAGCAGCTTGGACGACTACCGCACAGATACGCAGTATTTT. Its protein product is CASSLDDYRTDTQYF.

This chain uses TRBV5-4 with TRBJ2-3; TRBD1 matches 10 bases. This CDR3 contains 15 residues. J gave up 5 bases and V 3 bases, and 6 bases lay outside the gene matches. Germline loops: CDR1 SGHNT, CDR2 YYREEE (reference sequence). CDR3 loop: CASSSTGGRGDTQYF. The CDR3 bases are TGTGCCAGCAGCTCGACAGGGGGCCGGGGAGATACGCAGTATTTT.

The chain's CDR3 is CASSQKGSNYNEQFF. CDR3 coding DNA: TGTGCCAGCAGCCAAAAGGGGAGCAATTACAATGAGCAGTTCTTC. This chain uses TRBV7-6 with TRBJ2-1, with D perhaps assigned TRBD1 or TRBD2 (5 bases each). Germline values: CDR1 SGHVS, CDR2 FNYEAQ. Trimming cost V 5 bases and J 4 bases, with 15 bases left between them. The CDR3 spans 15 residues.

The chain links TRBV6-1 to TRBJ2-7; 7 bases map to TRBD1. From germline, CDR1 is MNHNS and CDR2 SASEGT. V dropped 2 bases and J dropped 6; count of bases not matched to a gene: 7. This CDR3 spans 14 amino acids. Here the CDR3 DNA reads TGTGCCAGCAGTGAATCGACAGGGTGGGTCGAGCAGTACTTC. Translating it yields CASSESTGWVEQYF.

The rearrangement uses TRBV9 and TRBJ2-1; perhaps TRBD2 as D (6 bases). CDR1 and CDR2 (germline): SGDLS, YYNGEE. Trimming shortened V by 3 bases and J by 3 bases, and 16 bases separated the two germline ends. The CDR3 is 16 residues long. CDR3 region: CASSGPQGLNYNEQFF. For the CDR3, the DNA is TGTGCCAGCAGCGGACCGCAGGGACTCAACTACAATGAGCAGTTCTTC.

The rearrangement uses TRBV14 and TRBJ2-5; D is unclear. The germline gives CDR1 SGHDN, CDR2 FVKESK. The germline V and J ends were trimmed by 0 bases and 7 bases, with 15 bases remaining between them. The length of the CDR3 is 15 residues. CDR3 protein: CASSQDLGPTWTQYF. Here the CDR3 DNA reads TGTGCCAGCAGCCAAGACCTGGGTCCTACTTGGACCCAGTACTTC. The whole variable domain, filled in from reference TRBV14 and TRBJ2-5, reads EAGVTQFPSHSVIEKGQTVTLRCDPISGHDNLYWYRRVMGKEIKFLLHFVKESKQDESGMPNNRFLAERTGGTYSTLKVQPAELEDSGVYFCASSQDLGPTWTQYFGPGTRLLVL.

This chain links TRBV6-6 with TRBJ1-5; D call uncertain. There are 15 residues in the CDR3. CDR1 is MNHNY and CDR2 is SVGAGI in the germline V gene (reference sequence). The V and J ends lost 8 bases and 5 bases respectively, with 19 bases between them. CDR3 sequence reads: CASRYYTGGDQPQHF. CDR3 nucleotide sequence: TGTGCCAGCCGGTACTATACGGGCGGGGATCAGCCCCAGCATTTT.

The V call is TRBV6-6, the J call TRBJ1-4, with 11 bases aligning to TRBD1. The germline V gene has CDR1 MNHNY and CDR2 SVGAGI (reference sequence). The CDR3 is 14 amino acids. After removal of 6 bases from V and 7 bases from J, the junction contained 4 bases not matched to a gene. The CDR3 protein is CASSWTGGVEKLFF. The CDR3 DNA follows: TGTGCCAGCAGCTGGACAGGGGGCGTTGAAAAACTGTTTTTT.

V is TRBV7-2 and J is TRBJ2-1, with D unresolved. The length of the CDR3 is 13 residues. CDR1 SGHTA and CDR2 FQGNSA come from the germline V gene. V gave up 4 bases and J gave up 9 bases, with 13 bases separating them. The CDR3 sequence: CASSSALRGEQFF. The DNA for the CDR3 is TGTGCCAGCAGCTCAGCGCTTAGAGGTGAGCAGTTCTTC.

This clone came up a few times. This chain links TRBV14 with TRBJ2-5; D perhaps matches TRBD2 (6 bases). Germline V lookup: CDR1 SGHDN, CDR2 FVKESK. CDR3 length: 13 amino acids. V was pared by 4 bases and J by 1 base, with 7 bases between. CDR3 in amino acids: CASSRTIQETQYF. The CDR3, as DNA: TGTGCCAGCAGCCGGACTATCCAAGAGACCCAGTACTTC.

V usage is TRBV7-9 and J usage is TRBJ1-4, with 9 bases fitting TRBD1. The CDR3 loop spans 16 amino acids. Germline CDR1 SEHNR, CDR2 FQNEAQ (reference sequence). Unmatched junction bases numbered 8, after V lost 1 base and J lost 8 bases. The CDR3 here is CASSLDPGQGKEKLFF. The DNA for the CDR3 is TGTGCCAGCAGCTTAGACCCGGGACAGGGTAAAGAAAAACTGTTTTTT. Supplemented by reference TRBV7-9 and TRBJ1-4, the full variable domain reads DTGVSQNPRHKITKRGQNVTFRCDPISEHNRLYWYRQTLGQGPEFLTYFQNEAQLEKSRLLSDRFSAERPKGSFSTLEIQRTEQGDSAMYLCASSLDPGQGKEKLFFGSGTQLSVL.

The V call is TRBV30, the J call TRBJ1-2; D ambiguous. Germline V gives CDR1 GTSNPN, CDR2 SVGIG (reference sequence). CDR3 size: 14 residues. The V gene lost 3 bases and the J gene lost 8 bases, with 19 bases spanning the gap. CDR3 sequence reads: CAWSESQNKGGYTF. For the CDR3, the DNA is TGTGCCTGGAGCGAAAGCCAGAATAAGGGAGGCTACACCTTC.

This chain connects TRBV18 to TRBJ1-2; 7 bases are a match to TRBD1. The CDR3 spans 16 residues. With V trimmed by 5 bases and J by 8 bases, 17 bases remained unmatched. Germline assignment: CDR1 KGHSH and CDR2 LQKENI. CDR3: CASSAQNVLRGHGYTF. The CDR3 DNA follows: TGTGCCAGCTCAGCCCAAAATGTCTTAAGGGGGCACGGCTACACCTTC.

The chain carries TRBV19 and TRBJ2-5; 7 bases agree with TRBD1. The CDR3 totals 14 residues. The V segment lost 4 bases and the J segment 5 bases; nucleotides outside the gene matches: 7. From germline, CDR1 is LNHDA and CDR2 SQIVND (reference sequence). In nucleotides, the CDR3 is TGTGCCAGTAGTAAAACAGGGGTTTGGGAGACCCAGTACTTC. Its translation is CASSKTGVWETQYF. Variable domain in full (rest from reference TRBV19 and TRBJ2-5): DGGITQSPKYLFRKEGQNVTLSCEQNLNHDAMYWYRQDPGQGLRLIYYSQIVNDFQKGDIAEGYSVSREKKESFPLTVTSAQKNPTAFYLCASSKTGVWETQYFGPGTRLLVL.

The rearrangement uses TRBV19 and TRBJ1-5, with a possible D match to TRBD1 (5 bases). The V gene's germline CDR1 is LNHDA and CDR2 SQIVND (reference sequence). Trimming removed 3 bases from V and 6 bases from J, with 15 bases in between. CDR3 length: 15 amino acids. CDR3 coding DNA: TGTGCCAGTAGTATCGGCCGGGGCCCTGGTCAGCCCCAGCATTTT. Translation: CASSIGRGPGQPQHF.

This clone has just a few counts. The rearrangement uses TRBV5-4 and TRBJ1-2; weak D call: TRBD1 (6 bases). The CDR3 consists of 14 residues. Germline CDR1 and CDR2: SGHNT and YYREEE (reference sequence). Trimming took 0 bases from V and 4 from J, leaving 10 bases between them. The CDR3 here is CASSLGWTAYGYTF. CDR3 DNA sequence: TGTGCCAGCAGCTTGGGATGGACAGCCTATGGCTACACCTTC.

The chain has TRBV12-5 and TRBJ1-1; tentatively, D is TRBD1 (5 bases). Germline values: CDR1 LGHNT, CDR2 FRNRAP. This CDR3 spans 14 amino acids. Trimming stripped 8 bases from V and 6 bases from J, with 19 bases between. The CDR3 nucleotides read TGTGCTAGTCGGGTACTCAGGGAGAAGGCTGAAGCTTTCTTT. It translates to CASRVLREKAEAFF.

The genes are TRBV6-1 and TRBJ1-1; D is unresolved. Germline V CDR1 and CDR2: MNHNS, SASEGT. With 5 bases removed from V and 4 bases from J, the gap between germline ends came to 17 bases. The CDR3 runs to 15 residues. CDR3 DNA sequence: TGTGCCAGCAGTCCAAGCCGGGTGACGGCCACTGAAGCTTTCTTT. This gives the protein CASSPSRVTATEAFF.